This TCR beta chain was documented in a study of blood T cell repertoires in COVID-19. Study details: The samples span acute and convalescent COVID-19 from the United States, Italy and Spain.

Per the study methods: Estimation of nucleated cell counts relied on the amplification of reference gene primers. Produced via immunoSEQ multiplex PCR; TCRdb's table is partial and in-frame only. V and J calls and clone size follow that table, whereas D and trimming were derived from the DNA. The table includes a few hundred thousand clones, around 80% detected once. This CDR3 is 18 amino acids long. The germline V gene has CDR1 SGHVS and CDR2 FQNEAQ. V was trimmed by 2 bases and J by 5 bases, leaving 22 bases between them. This clonotype was sampled from a woman aged 40 to 50 who had recovered from COVID-19. The rearrangement joins TRBV7-8 to TRBJ1-5; D perhaps matches TRBD1 (6 bases). Sequencing input: peripheral blood. The CDR3 bases are TGTGCCAGCAGCTTATTTCCTTTCTACAGGGACCTCCATCAGCCCCAGCATTTT. Encoded protein: CASSLFPFYRDLHQPQHF.